These T cell receptor beta chains were read from a single sample in a study of regulatory T cells in long-lasting Graves disease. TCRdb used MiXCR to reprocess the multiplex PCR reads, holding one entry per CDR3 protein. The sample records some 220,000 distinct CDR3 sequences, approximately 19% being singletons. The same data also contributed to another study, on T cells in Graves' hyperthyroidism and ophthalmopathy.

Sequences were derived from peripheral blood mononuclear cells (PBMCs), sampled at new diagnosis, from a patient treated with antithyroid drugs. All receptors come from a young woman with Graves disease. The conserved cysteine and the conserved F or W are not part of the CDR3 here. For some rows the clone size is stated as once, few or many, or as a class when expanded; others skip it.

CDR3 protein	J gene	clone size	V gene
ASSPRTVRETQY	TRBJ2-5	many	TRBV27
ASTGWTGEAYEQY	TRBJ2-7	many	TRBV6-1
ASSLGRTTNEKLF	TRBJ1-4	many	TRBV5-6
ASSEFHRGVRQPQH	TRBJ1-5	many	TRBV6-1
ASTQRETDTQY	TRBJ2-3	many	TRBV2
SARPVDRADFYEQY	TRBJ2-7	few	TRBV20-1
ASSLVGVGQGASPLH	TRBJ1-6	many	TRBV12-3/TRBV12-4
ASSFFRGDANQPQH	TRBJ1-5	.	TRBV28
ASQDRGPVEQY	TRBJ2-7	few	TRBV28
ASSPLGGTYNEQF	TRBJ2-1	many	TRBV12-3/TRBV12-4
ASSLTTTGEAF	TRBJ1-1	many	TRBV5-1
ATSREEDRTGRYGYT	TRBJ1-2	many	TRBV15
ASSLGKLNEQF	TRBJ2-1	many	TRBV7-9
ASSPETEAF	TRBJ1-1	many	TRBV18
ASKRGGAETQY	TRBJ2-5	many	TRBV28
ASSPPVSSGSYEQY	TRBJ2-7	many	TRBV28
ASSAGPGWGYT	TRBJ1-2	many	TRBV12-3/TRBV12-4
ATSDLTGAGETQY	TRBJ2-5	many	TRBV24-1
ASRLGQGATNEKLF	TRBJ1-4	many	TRBV7-9
ASSPGTGIPPALH	TRBJ1-5	.	TRBV28